This TCR beta chain was sequenced for a study of cytomegalovirus exposure and HLA in healthy donors. PCR employed 60 Vbeta and 13 Jbeta primers. The repertoire was sequenced with immunoSEQ multiplex PCR; TCRdb's copy has only in-frame clones and lacks some. The table records around 180,000 clones, roughly 80% of them present only once. The sample was PBMCs. The sequence was obtained from a woman aged 50 to 65 in good health and CMV-seronegative.

Here the CDR3 reads CASSPPRGDLTYNEQFF. The CDR3 coding sequence is TGTGCCAGCTCACCACCGCGGGGGGATCTCACCTACAATGAGCAGTTCTTC. V is TRBV18 and J is TRBJ2-1; the match to TRBD2 covers 8 bases. CDR3 size: 17 residues. The V gene's germline CDR1 is KGHSH and CDR2 LQKENI. V lost 0 bases to trimming and J lost 2 bases; unmatched junction nucleotides: 6.